This TCR beta chain was identified during a study of shared clonotypes between healthy human individuals. On this clone: The antigen is unknown.

V lost 3 bases, J lost 4 bases, and 13 bases lay in between. The germline gives CDR1 SGDLS, CDR2 YYNGEE. The CDR3 sequence is 15 residues long. Overall study results and limits: Blood was the only sampled material, and tissue repertoires likely differ.

Execution of the assay was at deep level. Genomic DNA from each subset was divided evenly over several immunoSEQ plates. The sequenced material, unsorted PBMC DNA, was run on ten immunoSEQ deep assay plates. Libraries were prepared by immunoSEQ multiplex PCR; TCRdb keeps only in-frame clonotypes and omits some of them. The sample records over 400,000 clones, 65% to 85% being singletons. The chain joins TRBV9 to TRBJ2-2, with D tentatively TRBD2 (5 bases). The source of this sequence is a woman between 40 and 55 years old in good health. Some clones in this sample may be carry-over from other donors' samples. Sequenced material: PBMCs. The CDR3 protein is CASSARPDSTGELFF. CDR3 sequence (DNA): TGTGCCAGCAGCGCGAGACCGGACTCCACCGGGGAGCTGTTTTTT.